The 20 T cell receptor beta chains reported below all come from one sample, sequenced in a study of beta chain features in type 1 diabetes. Expressed TCRB transcripts were sequenced because the entire RNA isolate underwent reverse transcription. The protocol was immunoSEQ multiplex PCR, while the TCRdb copy is restricted to in-frame clones and leaves out a portion. The table lists over 700,000 clones, roughly a sixth of them singletons. Sequencing used naive CD4+ T cells from blood. These receptors originate from a woman younger than 35 in good health.

This clone has a single count. The chain couples TRBV9 to TRBJ2-1; 8 nucleotides agree with TRBD2. Germline-derived CDR1 and CDR2 are SGDLS and YYNGEE. The CDR3 is 16 amino acids. Trimming cost V 3 bases and J 6 bases; bases outside gene matches: 11. CDR3 sequence reads: CASSASSFTSGNEQFF. CDR3 DNA sequence: TGTGCCAGCAGCGCCTCTTCATTTACTAGCGGCAATGAGCAGTTCTTC.

The rearrangement links TRBV6-1 to TRBJ1-2; perhaps TRBD1 as D (5 bases). The ends were cut back, 8 bases at V and 8 bases at J, with 15 bases in the middle. Germline V lookup: CDR1 MNHNS, CDR2 SASEGT. The CDR3 consists of 12 residues. CDR3 protein: CASGGTTWGYTF. CDR3 coding DNA: TGTGCCAGCGGAGGGACCACCTGGGGCTACACCTTC.

The chain has TRBV5-4 and TRBJ2-2, with 11 positions matching TRBD2. V was clipped by 0 bases and J by 6 bases; unmatched bases: 10. Germline V gene lookup returns CDR1 SGHNT and CDR2 YYREEE (reference sequence). This CDR3 spans 18 amino acids. CDR3 sequence: CASSLGGSGRALAGELFF. The CDR3 DNA reads as TGTGCCAGCAGCTTGGGGGGTAGCGGGAGGGCCCTCGCCGGGGAGCTGTTTTTT.

Of note for this clone: Other DNA sequences from this sample encode an identical CDR3 as well. The CDR3 protein is CASSPEETQYF. The CDR3 coding sequence is TGTGCCAGCTCACCTGAAGAGACCCAGTACTTC. V usage is TRBV18 and J usage is TRBJ2-5; D is unclear. Trimming pared 3 bases from V and 3 bases from J, leaving 2 bases between. The CDR3 length is 11 residues. Germline CDR1 is KGHSH and CDR2 is LQKENI. The complete variable domain, with remaining parts taken from reference TRBV18 and TRBJ2-5, reads NAGVMQNPRHLVRRRGQEARLRCSPMKGHSHVYWYRQLPEEGLKFMVYLQKENIIDESGMPKERFSAEFPKEGPSILRIQQVVRGDSAAYFCASSPEETQYFGPGTRLLVL.

A few counts support this clone. At the DNA level, this CDR3 is encoded by other sequences in the same sample as well. The chain couples TRBV7-2 to TRBJ2-1; 8 bases agree with TRBD2. CDR3 length: 16 residues. Trimming removed 1 base from V and 7 bases from J; junction bases left unmatched: 9. CDR1 and CDR2 from the germline V gene are SGHTA and FQGNSA. DNA for the CDR3: TGTGCCAGCAGCTTAGTTTCCACTAGCGGACGGAATGAGCAGTTCTTC. This codes for CASSLVSTSGRNEQFF.

This clone was seen more than once but under ten times. The chain couples TRBV9 to TRBJ2-7; D not resolved. Trimming removed 0 bases from V and 1 base from J, with 11 bases in between. This CDR3 comprises 15 residues. From germline, CDR1 is SGDLS and CDR2 YYNGEE. Here the CDR3 reads CASSVESDTSYEQYF. In DNA form, the CDR3 reads TGTGCCAGCAGCGTAGAAAGCGACACATCCTACGAGCAGTACTTC.

The CDR3 DNA reads TGTGCCAGCAGCCCCGGAGTGGGGACCCAGTACTTC. Translating gives CASSPGVGTQYF. V gene TRBV7-2 combines with J gene TRBJ2-5; D gene unclear. Per germline, CDR1 SGHTA and CDR2 FQGNSA. The CDR3 is 12 amino acids. V lost 5 bases and J lost 7, with 11 bases in between.

This chain links TRBV5-4 with TRBJ2-5, with TRBD1 matching over 8 bases. J gave up 1 base and V 1 base, and 6 bases lay outside the gene matches. The CDR3 is made up of 16 amino acids. Germline lookup yields CDR1 SGHNT and CDR2 YYREEE (reference sequence). DNA of the CDR3: TGTGCCAGCAGCTTGTGGACAGGGCCCAGCCAAGAGACCCAGTACTTC. This encodes CASSLWTGPSQETQYF.

The chain couples TRBV2 to TRBJ2-3, with 9 bases fitting TRBD1. The CDR3 is 15 amino acids. CDR1 and CDR2 from the germline V gene are SNHLY and FYNNEI. The V segment lost 6 bases and the J segment 4 bases; nucleotides outside the gene matches: 8. The CDR3: CASRTGGTRADTQYF. DNA of the CDR3: TGTGCCAGCAGAACAGGGGGCACACGGGCAGATACGCAGTATTTT. Filled out from reference TRBV2 and TRBJ2-3, the complete variable domain reads EPEVTQTPSHQVTQMGQEVILRCVPISNHLYFYWYRQILGQKVEFLVSFYNNEISEKSEIFDDQFSVERPDGSNFTLKIRSTKLEDSAMYFCASRTGGTRADTQYFGPGTRLTVL.

This clone was seen a few times. CDR3 sequence: CASSLTSNYNEQFF. For the CDR3, the DNA is TGCGCCAGCAGCTTAACTAGCAACTACAATGAGCAGTTCTTC. The genes are TRBV5-1 and TRBJ2-1; D might be TRBD2 (6 bases). The CDR3 sequence is 14 residues long. The V gene lost 2 bases and the J gene lost 3 bases, with 9 bases spanning the gap. Germline CDR1 SGHRS, CDR2 YFSETQ.

This clone was counted only a few times. The V and J genes are TRBV28 and TRBJ1-2; D perhaps matches TRBD1 (5 bases). Per the germline V gene, CDR1 is MDHEN and CDR2 is SYDVKM. V was shortened by 3 bases and J by 3 bases, with 8 bases between the two germline ends. The CDR3 is 13 amino acids. The CDR3 DNA reads TGTGCCAGCAGTTTTGCAGGGTACTATGGCTACACCTTC. It is translated as CASSFAGYYGYTF.

The chain is built from TRBV29-1 and TRBJ2-7; TRBD1 aligns across 9 bases. The V and J ends lost 1 base and 1 base, in that order; junction bases with no gene match: 2. There are 14 residues in the CDR3. Germline assignment: CDR1 SQVTM and CDR2 ANQGSEA. Here the CDR3 DNA reads TGCAGCGTTGAAGGACAGGGGGGGTCCTACGAGCAGTACTTC. It is translated as CSVEGQGGSYEQYF.

This clone occurred a few times. In nucleotides, the CDR3 is TGTGCCAGCAGCCCTAGCGGGAGACCGTCCTACGAGCAGTACTTC. This encodes CASSPSGRPSYEQYF. The chain links TRBV28 to TRBJ2-7; 10 nucleotides match TRBD2. CDR1 and CDR2 from the germline V gene are MDHEN and SYDVKM. CDR3 size: 15 residues. V trimming: 6 bases; J trimming: 1 base; junction bases outside the gene matches: 6.

V and J are TRBV5-4 and TRBJ1-1; D ambiguous. The V end was cut by 0 bases, the J end by 1 base, with 4 bases between. Per the germline V gene, CDR1 is SGHNT and CDR2 is YYREEE (reference sequence). The CDR3 consists of 13 residues. Here the CDR3 DNA reads TGTGCCAGCAGCTTGGGTACGAACACTGAAGCTTTCTTT. Its translation is CASSLGTNTEAFF.

In this sample, this clone turned up a few times. The V and J genes are TRBV7-2 and TRBJ2-3; the match to TRBD2 covers 9 bases. Germline loops: CDR1 SGHTA, CDR2 FQGNSA. V dropped 6 bases and J dropped 6; count of bases not matched to a gene: 7. CDR3 length: 14 residues. CDR3 loop: CASRTTSGWDTQYF. The CDR3 region has the DNA TGTGCCAGCAGAACTACTAGCGGGTGGGATACGCAGTATTTT.

The chain is built from TRBV10-3 and TRBJ2-7; either TRBD1 or TRBD2 may supply D (5 bases each). The CDR3 extends over 13 amino acids. Trimming took 4 bases from V and 2 from J, leaving 9 bases between them. Germline loops: CDR1 ENHRY, CDR2 SYGVKD. CDR3 region: CAISAGTPYEQYF. CDR3 DNA sequence: TGTGCCATCAGTGCCGGGACCCCCTACGAGCAGTACTTC.

This chain joins TRBV7-6 and TRBJ1-4; TRBD1 matches 11 bases. Germline assignment: CDR1 SGHVS and CDR2 FNYEAQ. The CDR3 is 15 residues long. With V trimmed by 9 bases and J by 12 bases, 15 bases remained unmatched. The CDR3, as DNA: TGTGCCAGAGAGAGGACAGGGGGCTCTATGGCGGAACTGTTTTTT. Translated: CARERTGGSMAELFF.

The chain combines TRBV5-8 with TRBJ2-2; 10 bases fit TRBD1. The CDR3 has 14 residues. J was trimmed by 6 bases and V by 3 bases; bases with no gene match: 2. CDR1 SGHTS and CDR2 YDEGEE come from the germline V gene. The CDR3 DNA reads as TGTGCCAGCAGCTCCGGACAGGGGGCCGGGGAGCTGTTTTTT. Translating it yields CASSSGQGAGELFF.

This clone turned up a few times. V gene TRBV10-3 combines with J gene TRBJ2-7; D is uncertain. Germline CDR1 ENHRY, CDR2 SYGVKD. The CDR3 sequence is 14 residues long. V was clipped by 2 bases and J by 6 bases, with 14 bases between them. CDR3 loop: CAISEPPNSREQYF. The CDR3 DNA reads TGTGCCATCAGTGAGCCACCAAATTCACGCGAGCAGTACTTC.

This rearrangement joins TRBV7-2 to TRBJ2-5; no clear D. V lost 3 bases to trimming and J lost 0 bases, with 8 bases between them. The CDR3 has 14 amino acids. Germline V gene sequence: CDR1 SGHTA, CDR2 FQGNSA. The CDR3 nucleotides are TGTGCCAGCAGCTTCGTTCGGGACCAAGAGACCCAGTACTTC. Protein sequence: CASSFVRDQETQYF.